This T cell receptor beta chain was recorded in a study of vaccination effects on CD4 cells after COVID-19. Germline V lookup: CDR1 SGHRS, CDR2 YFSETQ. V trimming: 4 bases; J trimming: 4 bases; junction bases outside the gene matches: 7. CDR3 length: 15 amino acids. In the case of this clone: Its antigen is unknown.

Before sequencing took place, the ViraFEST assay used viral peptide pools to expand antigen-specific CD4+ T cells. Culture proceeded for nine to ten days, and CD4+ T cells were then isolated. All vaccine recipients tested negative for nucleocapsid antibodies and had never contracted SARS-CoV-2 infection. Broader study findings: Clones induced by infection and by vaccine showed marked clonal contraction late after vaccination.

The data were produced by immunoSEQ multiplex PCR, yet TCRdb's version contains in-frame clones alone and is incomplete. Of 60,000 to 65,000 clones in the sample, approximately 71% are singletons; the top ten hold around 3.8%. The sample in question was CD4+ T cells from PBMCs cultured with HCoV-OC43 spike peptides, obtained before COVID-19 vaccination. Subset described: HCoV-OC43 spike overlapping peptide pool stimulation. This clonotype originated in a human donor who received a COVID-19 vaccine. V and J are TRBV5-1 and TRBJ2-2; 7 bases align to TRBD1. CDR3 DNA sequence: TGCGCCAGCAGCGGGCGACAGGGATCCACCGGGGAGCTGTTTTTT. Its protein product is CASSGRQGSTGELFF.